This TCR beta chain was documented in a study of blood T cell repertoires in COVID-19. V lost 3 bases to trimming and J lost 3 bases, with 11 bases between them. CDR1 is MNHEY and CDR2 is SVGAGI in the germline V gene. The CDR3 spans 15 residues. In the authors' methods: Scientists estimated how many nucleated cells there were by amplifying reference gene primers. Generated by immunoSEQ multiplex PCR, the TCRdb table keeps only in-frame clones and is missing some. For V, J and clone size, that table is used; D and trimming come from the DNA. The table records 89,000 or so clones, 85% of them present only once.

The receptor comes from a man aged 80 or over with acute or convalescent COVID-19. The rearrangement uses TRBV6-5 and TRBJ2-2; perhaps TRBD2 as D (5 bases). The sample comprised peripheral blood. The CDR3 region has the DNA TGTGCCAGCAGTTATTTCGGGGTTGACACCGGGGAGCTGTTTTTT. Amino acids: CASSYFGVDTGELFF.